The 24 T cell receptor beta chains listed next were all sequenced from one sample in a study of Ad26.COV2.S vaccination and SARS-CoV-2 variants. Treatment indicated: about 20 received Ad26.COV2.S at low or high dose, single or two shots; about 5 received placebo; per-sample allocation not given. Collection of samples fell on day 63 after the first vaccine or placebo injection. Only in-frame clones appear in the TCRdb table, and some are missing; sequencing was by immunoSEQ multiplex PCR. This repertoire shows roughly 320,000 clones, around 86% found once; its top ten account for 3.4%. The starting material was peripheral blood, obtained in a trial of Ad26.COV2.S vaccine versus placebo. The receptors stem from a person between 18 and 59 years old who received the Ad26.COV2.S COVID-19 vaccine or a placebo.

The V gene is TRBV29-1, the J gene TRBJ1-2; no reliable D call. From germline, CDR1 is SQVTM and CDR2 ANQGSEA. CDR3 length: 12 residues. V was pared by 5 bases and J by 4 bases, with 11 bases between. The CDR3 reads CSVTGLGYGYTF. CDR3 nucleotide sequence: TGCAGCGTTACTGGACTAGGCTATGGCTACACCTTC.

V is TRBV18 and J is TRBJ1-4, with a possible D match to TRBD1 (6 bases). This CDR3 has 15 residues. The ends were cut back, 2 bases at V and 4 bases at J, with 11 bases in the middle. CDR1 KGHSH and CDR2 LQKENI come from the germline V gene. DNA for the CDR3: TGTGCCAGCTCACCAGTAGGGGGGCTTAATGAAAAACTGTTTTTT. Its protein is CASSPVGGLNEKLFF.

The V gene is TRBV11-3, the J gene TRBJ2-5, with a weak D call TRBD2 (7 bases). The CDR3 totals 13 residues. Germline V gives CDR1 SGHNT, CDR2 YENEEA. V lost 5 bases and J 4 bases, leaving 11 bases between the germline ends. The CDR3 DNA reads TGTGCCAGCAGCGGGGGGGCCCCAGAGACCCAGTACTTC. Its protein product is CASSGGAPETQYF.

The CDR3 DNA follows: TGTGCCAGCAGCCTGGGACTAGCCCTTGACGAGCAGTACTTC. Its protein is CASSLGLALDEQYF. The chain has TRBV7-2 and TRBJ2-7, with TRBD2 identical over 9 bases. The CDR3 spans 14 residues. CDR1 is SGHTA and CDR2 is FQGNSA in the germline V gene. The junction had 7 bases not matched to a gene; V was cut back by 5 bases and J by 5 bases.

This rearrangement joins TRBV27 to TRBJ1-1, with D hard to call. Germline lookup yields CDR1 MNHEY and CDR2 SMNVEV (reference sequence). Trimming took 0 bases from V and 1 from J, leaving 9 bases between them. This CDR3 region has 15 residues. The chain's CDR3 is CASSLSPEQNTEAFF. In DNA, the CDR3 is TGTGCCAGCAGTTTATCCCCCGAGCAGAACACTGAAGCTTTCTTT.

This CDR3 reads CASSSRQGAKQPQHF. Here the CDR3 DNA reads TGTGCCAGCAGCTCTAGACAGGGGGCAAAACAGCCCCAGCATTTT. The chain couples TRBV7-2 to TRBJ1-5; 10 bases are shared with TRBD1. The V gene end was trimmed by 4 bases and the J gene end by 7 bases; junction bases not matched to a gene: 7. Germline CDR1 reads SGHTA; CDR2 reads FQGNSA. The CDR3 loop spans 15 amino acids.

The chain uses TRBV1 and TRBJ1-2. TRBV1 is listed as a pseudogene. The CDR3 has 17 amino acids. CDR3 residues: CTSSQDKPGPRYYGYTF. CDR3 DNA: TGCACCAGCAGCCAAGATAAACCAGGACCGCGATACTATGGCTACACCTTC.

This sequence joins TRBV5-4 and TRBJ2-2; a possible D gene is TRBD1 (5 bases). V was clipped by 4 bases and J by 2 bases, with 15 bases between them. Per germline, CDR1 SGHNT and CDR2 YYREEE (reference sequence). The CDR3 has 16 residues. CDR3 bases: TGTGCCAGCAGCCCCCCAGGGCTAGGTAACACCGGGGAGCTGTTTTTT. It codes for CASSPPGLGNTGELFF.

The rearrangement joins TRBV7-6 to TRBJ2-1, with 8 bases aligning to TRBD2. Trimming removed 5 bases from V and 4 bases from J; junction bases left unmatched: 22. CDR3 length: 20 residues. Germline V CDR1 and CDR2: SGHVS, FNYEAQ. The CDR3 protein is CASSATSGIIIPLIYNEQFF. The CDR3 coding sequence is TGTGCCAGCAGCGCCACTAGCGGAATAATAATACCTTTAATATACAATGAGCAGTTCTTC.

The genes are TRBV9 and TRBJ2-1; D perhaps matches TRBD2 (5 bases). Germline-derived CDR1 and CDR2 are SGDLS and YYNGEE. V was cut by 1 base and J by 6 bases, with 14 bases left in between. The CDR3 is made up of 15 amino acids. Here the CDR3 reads CASSVSTGLSNEQFF. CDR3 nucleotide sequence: TGTGCCAGCAGCGTATCCACTGGACTTTCCAATGAGCAGTTCTTC.

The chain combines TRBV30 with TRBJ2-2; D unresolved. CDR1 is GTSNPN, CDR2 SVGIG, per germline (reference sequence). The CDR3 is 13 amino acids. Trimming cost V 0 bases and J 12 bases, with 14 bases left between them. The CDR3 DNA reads TGTGCCTGGAGTGTCGGGCAAGATTTGAAGCTGTTTTTT. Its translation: CAWSVGQDLKLFF.

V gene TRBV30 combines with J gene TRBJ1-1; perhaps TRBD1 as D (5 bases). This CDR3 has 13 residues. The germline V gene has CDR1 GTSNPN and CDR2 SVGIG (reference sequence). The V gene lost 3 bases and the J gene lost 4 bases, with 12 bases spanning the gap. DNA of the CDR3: TGTGCCTGGAGCCGGGACCTATTCACTGAAGCTTTCTTT. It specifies CAWSRDLFTEAFF. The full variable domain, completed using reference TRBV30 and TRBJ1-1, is SQTIHQWPATLVQPVGSPLSLECTVEGTSNPNLYWYRQAAGRGLQLLFYSVGIGQISSEVPQNLSASRPQDRQFILSSKKLLLSDSGFYLCAWSRDLFTEAFFGQGTRLTVV.

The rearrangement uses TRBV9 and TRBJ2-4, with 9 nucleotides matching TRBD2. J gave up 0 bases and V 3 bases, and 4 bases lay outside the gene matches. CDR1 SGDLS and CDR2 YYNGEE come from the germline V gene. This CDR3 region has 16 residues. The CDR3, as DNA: TGTGCCAGCAGCGAAGATAGCGGGGGAGCCAAAAACATTCAGTACTTC. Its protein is CASSEDSGGAKNIQYF.

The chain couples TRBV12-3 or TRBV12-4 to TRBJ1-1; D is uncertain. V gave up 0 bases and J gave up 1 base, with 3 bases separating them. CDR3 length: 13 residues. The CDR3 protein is CASSLAANTEAFF. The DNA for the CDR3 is TGTGCCAGCAGTTTAGCAGCGAACACTGAAGCTTTCTTT.

CDR3 sequence: CASSVRDYEQYF. The DNA for the CDR3 is TGTGCCAGTAGTGTCCGCGACTACGAGCAGTACTTC. This chain joins TRBV19 and TRBJ2-7; no reliable D call. Germline CDR1 and CDR2: LNHDA and SQIVND (reference sequence). The germline V and J ends were trimmed by 5 bases and 3 bases, with 8 bases remaining between them. The CDR3 runs to 12 residues.

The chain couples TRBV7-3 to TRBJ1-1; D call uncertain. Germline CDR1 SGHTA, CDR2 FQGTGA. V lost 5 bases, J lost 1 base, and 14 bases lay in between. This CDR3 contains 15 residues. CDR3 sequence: CASSPGWGTNTEAFF. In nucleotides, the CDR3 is TGTGCCAGCAGCCCGGGGTGGGGAACGAACACTGAAGCTTTCTTT.

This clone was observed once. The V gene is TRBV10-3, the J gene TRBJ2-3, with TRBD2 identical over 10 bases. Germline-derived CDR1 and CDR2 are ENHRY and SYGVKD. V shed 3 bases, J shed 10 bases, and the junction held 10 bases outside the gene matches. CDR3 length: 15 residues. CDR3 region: CAISDWTSGFEAQYF. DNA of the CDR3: TGTGCCATCAGTGATTGGACTAGCGGTTTCGAGGCGCAGTATTTT.

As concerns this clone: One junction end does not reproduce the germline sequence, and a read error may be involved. The CDR3 spells CAIRRQGVQEAQYF. The DNA for the CDR3 is TGTGCCATCAGGCGACAGGGGGTCCAAGAGGCCCAGTACTTC. The chain is built from TRBV10-3 and TRBJ2-5, with 9 bases fitting TRBD1. In germline, CDR1 is ENHRY, CDR2 SYGVKD. This CDR3 contains 14 residues.

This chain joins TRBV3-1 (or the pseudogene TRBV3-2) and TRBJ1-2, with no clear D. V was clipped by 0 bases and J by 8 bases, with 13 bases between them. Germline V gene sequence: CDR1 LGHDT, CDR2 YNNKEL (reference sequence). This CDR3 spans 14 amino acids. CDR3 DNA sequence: TGTGCCAGCAGCCAAGAACCGGCCACGGGGGGCTACACCTTC. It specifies CASSQEPATGGYTF.

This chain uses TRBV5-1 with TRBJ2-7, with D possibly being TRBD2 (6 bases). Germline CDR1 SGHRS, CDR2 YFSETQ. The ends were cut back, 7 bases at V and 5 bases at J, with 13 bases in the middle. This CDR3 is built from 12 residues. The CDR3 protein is CASHGGLDEQYF. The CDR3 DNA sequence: TGCGCCAGCCATGGAGGGTTGGACGAGCAGTACTTC.

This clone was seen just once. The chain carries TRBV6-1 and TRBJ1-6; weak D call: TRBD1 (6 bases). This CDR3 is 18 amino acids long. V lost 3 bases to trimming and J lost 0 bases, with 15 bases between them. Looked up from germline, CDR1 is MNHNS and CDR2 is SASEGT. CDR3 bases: TGTGCCAGCAGTGAGAGACAGGCGCATTTCTCCTATAATTCACCCCTCCACTTT. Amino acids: CASSERQAHFSYNSPLHF.

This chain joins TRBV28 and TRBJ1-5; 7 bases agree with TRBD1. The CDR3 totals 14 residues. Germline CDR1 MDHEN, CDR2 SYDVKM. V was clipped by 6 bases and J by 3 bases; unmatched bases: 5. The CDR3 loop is CASRTGQSNQPQHF. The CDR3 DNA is TGTGCCAGCAGAACGGGACAGTCCAATCAGCCCCAGCATTTT.

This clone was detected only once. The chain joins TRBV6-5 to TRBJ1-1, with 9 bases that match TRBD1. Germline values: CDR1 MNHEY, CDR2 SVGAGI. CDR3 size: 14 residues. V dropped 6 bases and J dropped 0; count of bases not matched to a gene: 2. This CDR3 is CASRTGGVNTEAFF. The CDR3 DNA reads TGTGCCAGCAGGACAGGGGGTGTGAACACTGAAGCTTTCTTT.

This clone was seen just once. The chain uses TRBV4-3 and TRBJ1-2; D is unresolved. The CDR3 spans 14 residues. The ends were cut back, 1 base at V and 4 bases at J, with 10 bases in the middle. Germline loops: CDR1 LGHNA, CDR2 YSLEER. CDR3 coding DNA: TGCGCCAGCAGCCAAGGGTTCCCGACCTATGGCTACACCTTC. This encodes CASSQGFPTYGYTF.